The 26 T cell receptor beta chains given below trace back to one sample, sequenced in a study of T cell responses to AZD1222 COVID-19 vaccine. The method was immunoSEQ multiplex PCR; TCRdb's version includes in-frame clones alone and lacks a portion of them. The sample holds roughly 180,000 clones, 85% to 95% seen once. Sequenced material: peripheral blood, taken 28 days after the second AZD1222 dose. These receptors all stem from an adult who received the AZD1222 COVID-19 vaccine.

The V and J genes are TRBV4-2 and TRBJ2-3; D is unclear. This CDR3 has 16 amino acids. V lost 4 bases and J lost 6, with 20 bases in between. Germline-derived CDR1 and CDR2 are LGHNA and YNFKEQ. CDR3 DNA: TGTGCCAGCAGCCCCCACGGGCGGAACCCCTCGGATACGCAGTATTTT. Residues: CASSPHGRNPSDTQYF.

The chain uses TRBV29-1 and TRBJ2-5; TRBD1 or TRBD2 may be the D gene (6 bases each). The CDR3 extends over 12 amino acids. V was shortened by 5 bases and J by 1 base, with 8 bases between the two germline ends. Germline V gene sequence: CDR1 SQVTM, CDR2 ANQGSEA. For the CDR3, the DNA is TGCAGCGTTAGGGGGGTCCAAGAGACCCAGTACTTC. The encoded protein is CSVRGVQETQYF. Supplemented by reference TRBV29-1 and TRBJ2-5, the full variable domain reads SAVISQKPSRDICQRGTSLTIQCQVDSQVTMMFWYRQQPGQSLTLIATANQGSEATYESGFVIDKFPISRPNLTFSTLTVSNMSPEDSSIYLCSVRGVQETQYFGPGTRLLVL.

This rearrangement joins TRBV5-8 to TRBJ2-5; the D gene is possibly TRBD1 (6 bases). Germline V lookup: CDR1 SGHTS, CDR2 YDEGEE. V lost 4 bases, J lost 9 bases, and 25 bases lay in between. The length of the CDR3 is 16 residues. The CDR3 spells CASSIWSRQGPGAQYF. DNA of the CDR3: TGTGCCAGCAGCATTTGGTCGCGGCAGGGGCCAGGGGCCCAGTACTTC. Drawing the rest from reference TRBV5-8 and TRBJ2-5, the complete variable domain is EAGVTQSPTHLIKTRGQQATLRCSPISGHTSVYWYQQALGLGLQFLLWYDEGEERNRGNFPPRFSGRQFPNYSSELNVNALELEDSALYLCASSIWSRQGPGAQYFGPGTRLLVL.

The chain uses TRBV14 and TRBJ1-1, with D maybe TRBD1 (6 bases). Germline V lookup: CDR1 SGHDN, CDR2 FVKESK. The V end lost 2 bases, the J end lost 0 bases, and 10 bases lay between the germline ends. The CDR3 covers 15 residues. As DNA, the CDR3 is TGTGCCAGCAGCCAAAGTCAGGGGTTGAACACTGAAGCTTTCTTT. As protein: CASSQSQGLNTEAFF.

This clone has a single count. This chain uses TRBV21-1 with TRBJ2-7; the table's D call of TRBD2 was not tested on the DNA. TRBV21-1 is tagged as a pseudogene. The CDR3 spans 15 residues. CDR3: CASSKGKRECYEQYF. The CDR3, as DNA: TGTGCCAGCAGCAAGGGTAAGCGGGAGTGTTACGAGCAGTACTTC.

The gene calls are TRBV6-2 or TRBV6-3 and TRBJ1-5, with unresolved D. Germline V gives CDR1 MNHEY, CDR2 SVGEGT. Trimming cost V 2 bases and J 7 bases, with 15 bases left between them. The CDR3 is 15 amino acids. CDR3 loop: CASSYELTPGQPQHF. The CDR3 nucleotides read TGTGCCAGCAGTTACGAGCTGACGCCGGGGCAGCCCCAGCATTTT.

This chain joins TRBV5-4 and TRBJ1-2; D remains unclear. Germline V gives CDR1 SGHNT, CDR2 YYREEE (reference sequence). This CDR3 contains 13 residues. Trimming removed 4 bases from V and 8 bases from J, with 15 bases in between. CDR3 region: CASSLHTLGGYTF. CDR3 in DNA: TGTGCCAGCAGCCTTCACACCCTCGGAGGCTACACCTTC.

The chain couples TRBV13 to TRBJ1-4; weak D call: TRBD1 (6 bases). Trimming took off 3 bases at V and 0 bases at J, with 11 bases between the two ends. The length of the CDR3 is 16 residues. Germline CDR1 and CDR2: PRHDT and FYEKMQ (reference sequence). CDR3 in DNA: TGTGCCAGCAGCTTCCGGACAGTTGCAACTAATGAAAAACTGTTTTTT. Its protein product is CASSFRTVATNEKLFF. The variable domain in full, completed from reference TRBV13 and TRBJ1-4, reads AAGVIQSPRHLIKEKRETATLKCYPIPRHDTVYWYQQGPGQDPQFLISFYEKMQSDKGSIPDRFSAQQFSDYHSELNMSSLELGDSALYFCASSFRTVATNEKLFFGSGTQLSVL.

The J gene is TRBJ2-7, the V gene TRBV19; 14 positions agree with TRBD2. There are 17 residues in the CDR3. CDR1 is LNHDA, CDR2 SQIVND, per germline (reference sequence). The V and J ends lost 5 bases and 0 bases, in that order; junction bases with no gene match: 6. This chain's CDR3 is CASSSRTSGGTSYEQYF. The CDR3 DNA reads as TGTGCCAGTAGTTCGAGGACTAGCGGGGGGACCTCCTACGAGCAGTACTTC. The variable domain in full, completed from reference TRBV19 and TRBJ2-7, reads DGGITQSPKYLFRKEGQNVTLSCEQNLNHDAMYWYRQDPGQGLRLIYYSQIVNDFQKGDIAEGYSVSREKKESFPLTVTSAQKNPTAFYLCASSSRTSGGTSYEQYFGPGTRLTVT.

This clone was picked up one time. The chain recombines TRBV7-2 with TRBJ2-1; no definite D call. The V end was cut by 2 bases, the J end by 4 bases, with 12 bases between. The germline CDR1 and CDR2 sequences are SGHTA and FQGNSA. The CDR3 has 15 amino acids. The CDR3, as DNA: TGTGCCAGCAGCTTAACGCGCGTTGTGTACAATGAGCAGTTCTTC. It yields the protein CASSLTRVVYNEQFF.

J is TRBJ2-1 and V is TRBV11-2; a weak D match, TRBD1 (5 bases). The CDR3 runs to 14 residues. Trimming removed 1 base from V and 10 bases from J, with 14 bases in between. The germline CDR1 and CDR2 sequences are SGHAT and FQNNGV. CDR3 amino acids: CASSLAPPQAEQFF. The CDR3 DNA sequence: TGTGCCAGCAGCTTAGCCCCCCCACAGGCGGAGCAGTTCTTC.

The chain carries TRBV6-2 or TRBV6-3 and TRBJ1-2; D remains unclear. The CDR3 contains 15 residues. Trimming removed 5 bases from V and 4 bases from J, with 17 bases in between. Germline values: CDR1 MNHEY, CDR2 SVGEGT. The CDR3 DNA reads TGTGCCAGCAGTGACGCTCGGGCGGCAGCCTATGGCTACACCTTC. As protein: CASSDARAAAYGYTF.

V and J are TRBV24-1 and TRBJ1-4; maybe TRBD1 (5 bases). The CDR3 has 14 residues. Trimming stripped 10 bases from V and 5 bases from J, with 16 bases between. CDR1 is KGHDR, CDR2 SFDVKD, per germline. CDR3 region: CATTFDSLNEKLFF. The CDR3 nucleotides read TGTGCCACGACGTTTGACAGCCTCAATGAAAAACTGTTTTTT.

The chain links TRBV2 to TRBJ2-7; D is possibly TRBD1 or TRBD2 (5 bases each). Per germline, CDR1 SNHLY and CDR2 FYNNEI. The V end was cut by 8 bases, the J end by 0 bases, with 23 bases between. CDR3 length: 17 residues. This CDR3 reads CASPVLRWDPSSYEQYF. The CDR3 region has the DNA TGTGCCAGCCCAGTCCTTCGGTGGGACCCAAGCTCCTACGAGCAGTACTTC.

There are a few counts of this clone. V gene TRBV9 combines with J gene TRBJ1-4, with 10 bases fitting TRBD1. This CDR3 has 15 residues. The germline CDR1 and CDR2 sequences are SGDLS and YYNGEE. V was clipped by 6 bases and J by 6 bases; unmatched bases: 8. CDR3 sequence: CASNAGGTGDEKLFF. CDR3 in DNA: TGTGCCAGCAACGCAGGGGGGACAGGGGATGAAAAACTGTTTTTT.

The chain recombines TRBV7-9 with TRBJ1-4; possibly TRBD1 for D (5 bases). The CDR3 extends over 18 amino acids. V lost 1 base to trimming and J lost 2 bases, with 17 bases between them. CDR1 is SEHNR, CDR2 FQNEAQ, per germline (reference sequence). This CDR3 is CASSLVFPGLATNEKLFF. CDR3 DNA: TGTGCCAGCAGCTTAGTCTTCCCAGGGTTGGCGACTAATGAAAAACTGTTTTTT.

The chain carries TRBV2 and TRBJ2-2, with D perhaps assigned TRBD1 or TRBD2 (5 bases each). The CDR3 sequence is 16 residues long. CDR1 and CDR2 (germline): SNHLY, FYNNEI. Trimming removed 2 bases at V and 1 base at J, with 11 bases between. In DNA form, the CDR3 reads TGTGCCAGCAGTGAAAGGGGCGGGTTGAACACCGGGGAGCTGTTTTTT. It translates to CASSERGGLNTGELFF.

This CDR3 is CASSRLRGLNQPQHF. As DNA, the CDR3 is TGTGCCAGCAGTCGTTTACGGGGGCTCAATCAGCCCCAGCATTTT. V usage is TRBV28 and J usage is TRBJ1-5; the D gene is possibly TRBD1 (6 bases). There are 15 residues in the CDR3. Germline V gene data show CDR1 as MDHEN and CDR2 as SYDVKM. The ends were cut back, 5 bases at V and 3 bases at J, with 14 bases in the middle.

The CDR3 DNA follows: TGTGCCAGCAGTGAGACAGCGGGGGAGCTGTTTTTT. Translation: CASSETAGELFF. The V call is TRBV6-1, the J call TRBJ2-2; perhaps TRBD1 as D (5 bases). The germline V gene has CDR1 MNHNS and CDR2 SASEGT. CDR3 length equals 12 residues. Trimming stripped 3 bases from V and 8 bases from J, with 7 bases between.

Here the CDR3 reads CASSQDYAGGSTDTQYF. The CDR3, as DNA: TGCGCCAGCAGCCAAGATTACGCGGGCGGGAGCACAGATACGCAGTATTTT. V and J are TRBV4-3 and TRBJ2-3; D might be TRBD2 (5 bases). V was pared by 0 bases and J by 0 bases, with 13 bases between. CDR1 and CDR2 (germline): LGHNA, YSLEER. This CDR3 is 17 amino acids long.

The chain employs TRBV9 and TRBJ2-7, with 7 bases identical to TRBD1. Germline-derived CDR1 and CDR2 are SGDLS and YYNGEE. The CDR3 contains 15 residues. J gave up 0 bases and V 0 bases, and 3 bases lay outside the gene matches. In nucleotides, the CDR3 is TGTGCCAGCAGCGTAGAGGGGGCCAGCTCCTACGAGCAGTACTTC. This translates into CASSVEGASSYEQYF.

The chain carries TRBV5-5 and TRBJ1-6, with TRBD1 identical over 9 bases. With V trimmed by 0 bases and J by 7 bases, 8 bases remained unmatched. The CDR3 runs to 17 residues. Germline V lookup: CDR1 SGHKS, CDR2 YYEKEE (reference sequence). The DNA for the CDR3 is TGTGCCAGCAGCTTGGCCAGCAGGACAGGGGTAAATTCACCCCTCCACTTT. Translated: CASSLASRTGVNSPLHF. Using reference TRBV5-5 and TRBJ1-6 for the parts outside the CDR3, the full variable domain is DAGVTQSPTHLIKTRGQQVTLRCSPISGHKSVSWYQQVLGQGPQFIFQYYEKEERGRGNFPDRFSARQFPNYSSELNVNALLLGDSALYLCASSLASRTGVNSPLHFGNGTRLTVT.

The gene calls are TRBV6-4 and TRBJ1-2; 7 bases map to TRBD1. The V and J ends lost 4 bases and 1 base, in that order; junction bases with no gene match: 6. Germline CDR1 MRHNA, CDR2 SNTAGT. This CDR3 comprises 15 residues. The chain's CDR3 is CASSVPGQYNYGYTF. The DNA of the CDR3 is TGTGCCAGCAGTGTTCCGGGACAGTATAACTATGGCTACACCTTC.

The chain carries TRBV12-3 or TRBV12-4 and TRBJ2-7, with D possibly TRBD1 on 5 matching bases. Trimming left V 6 bases short and J 3 bases short, with 12 bases between. The CDR3 runs 13 residues. CDR3 sequence: CASRQQGVYEQYF. Here the CDR3 DNA reads TGTGCCAGCAGACAACAAGGGGTCTACGAGCAGTACTTC.

This chain links TRBV10-3 with TRBJ2-5, with a possible D match to TRBD1 (5 bases). With 0 bases removed from V and 5 bases from J, the gap between germline ends came to 10 bases. The CDR3 totals 14 residues. CDR1 is ENHRY, CDR2 SYGVKD, per germline. The CDR3 DNA is TGTGCCATCAGTGAGTCTACAGGAAGGGAGACCCAGTACTTC. Encoded protein: CAISESTGRETQYF.

V usage is TRBV5-4 and J usage is TRBJ2-3; TRBD2 agrees at 8 bases. V lost 3 bases to trimming and J lost 5 bases; unmatched junction nucleotides: 11. Germline V lookup: CDR1 SGHNT, CDR2 YYREEE (reference sequence). CDR3 length: 16 amino acids. CDR3 loop: CASSSGGAGRGDTQYF. Written as DNA, the CDR3 is TGTGCCAGCAGCTCGGGGGGGGCAGGGCGAGGAGATACGCAGTATTTT. Full variable domain (missing parts from reference TRBV5-4 and TRBJ2-3): ETGVTQSPTHLIKTRGQQVTLRCSSQSGHNTVSWYQQALGQGPQFIFQYYREEENGRGNFPPRFSGLQFPNYSSELNVNALELDDSALYLCASSSGGAGRGDTQYFGPGTRLTVL.